This T cell receptor beta chain derives from a study of blood T cells in healthy people across ages. The amount of total RNA extracted per sample was at least 5 micrograms. Concerning this clonotype: One end of the junction does not line up with germline, which may come from a read error.

Next came a second PCR, run for roughly 7 to 12 cycles, which used a sample-barcoded 5' primer along with a J-beta primer mix. TCRdb recomputed calls from the 5' RACE reads with MiXCR, one row per CDR3 protein. The sample lists under 1,000,000 distinct CDR3 sequences, about half occurring once. The CDR3 is 18 amino acids. CDR1 is SGHTA and CDR2 is FQGNSA in the germline V gene. The specimen sequenced was blood. This receptor was obtained from a man at least 80 years old in good health. This chain joins TRBV7-2 and TRBJ2-6, with TRBD1 as a possible D gene (8 bases). The CDR3 nucleotides read TGTGCCAGCAGCTTAGAGTACAGGGGGGGGTATGGGGCCAACGTCCCGACTTTC. Translating it yields CASSLEYRGGYGANVPTF.